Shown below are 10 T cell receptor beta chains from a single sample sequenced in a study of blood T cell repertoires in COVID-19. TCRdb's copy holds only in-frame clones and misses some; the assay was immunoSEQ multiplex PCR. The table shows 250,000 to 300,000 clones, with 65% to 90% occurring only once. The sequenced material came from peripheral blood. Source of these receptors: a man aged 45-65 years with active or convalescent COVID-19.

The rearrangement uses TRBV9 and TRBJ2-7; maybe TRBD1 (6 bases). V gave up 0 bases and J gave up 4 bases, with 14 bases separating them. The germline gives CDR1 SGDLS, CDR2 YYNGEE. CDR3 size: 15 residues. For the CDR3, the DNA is TGTGCCAGCAGCGTAGGGGCAGGGGAGAGTTACGAGCAGTACTTC. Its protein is CASSVGAGESYEQYF.

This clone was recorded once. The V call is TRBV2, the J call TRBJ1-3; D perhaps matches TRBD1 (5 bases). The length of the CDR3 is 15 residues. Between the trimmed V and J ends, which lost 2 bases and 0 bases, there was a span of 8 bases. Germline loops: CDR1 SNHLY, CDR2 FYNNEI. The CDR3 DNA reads TGTGCCAGCAGTGAAAGGCAGGGCTCTGGAAACACCATATATTTT. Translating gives CASSERQGSGNTIYF.

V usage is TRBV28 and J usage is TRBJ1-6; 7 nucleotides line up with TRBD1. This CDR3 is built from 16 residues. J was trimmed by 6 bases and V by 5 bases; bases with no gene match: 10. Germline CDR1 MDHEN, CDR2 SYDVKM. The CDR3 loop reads CASSPKTGFGNSPLHF. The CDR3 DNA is TGTGCCAGCAGTCCCAAGACAGGGTTTGGTAATTCACCCCTCCACTTT.

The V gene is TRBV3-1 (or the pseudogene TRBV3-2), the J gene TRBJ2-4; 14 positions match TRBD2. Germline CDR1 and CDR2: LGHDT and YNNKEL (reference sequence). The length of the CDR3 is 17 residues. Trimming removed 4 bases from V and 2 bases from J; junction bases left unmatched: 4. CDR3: CASSPGLAGGSKNIQYF. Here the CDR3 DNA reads TGTGCCAGCAGCCCCGGACTAGCGGGAGGCTCCAAAAACATTCAGTACTTC.

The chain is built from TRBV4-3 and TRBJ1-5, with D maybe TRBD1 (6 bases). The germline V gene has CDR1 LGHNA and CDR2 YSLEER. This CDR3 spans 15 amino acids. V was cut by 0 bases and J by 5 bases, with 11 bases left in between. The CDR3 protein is CASSQDRGAHQPQHF. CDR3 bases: TGCGCCAGCAGCCAAGATCGGGGGGCCCATCAGCCCCAGCATTTT.

DNA for the CDR3: TGCAGCGTTTCCCTAGGACAGGGTAGGGCCGGGACCTTC. Translating gives CSVSLGQGRAGTF. The V and J genes are TRBV29-1 and TRBJ1-2; 8 bases line up with TRBD1. Germline CDR1 is SQVTM and CDR2 is ANQGSEA. CDR3 length: 13 residues. V was clipped by 5 bases and J by 14 bases; unmatched bases: 16.

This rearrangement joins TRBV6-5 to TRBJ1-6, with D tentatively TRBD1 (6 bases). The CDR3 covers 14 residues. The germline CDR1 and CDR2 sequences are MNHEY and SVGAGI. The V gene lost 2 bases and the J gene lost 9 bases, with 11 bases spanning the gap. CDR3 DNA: TGTGCCAGCAGTTACCTACAGGGCAGTTCACCCCTCCACTTT. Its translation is CASSYLQGSSPLHF.

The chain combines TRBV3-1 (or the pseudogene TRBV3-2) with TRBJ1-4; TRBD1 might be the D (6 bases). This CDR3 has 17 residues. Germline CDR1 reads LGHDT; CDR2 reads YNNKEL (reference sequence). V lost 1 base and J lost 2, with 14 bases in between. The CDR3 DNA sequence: TGTGCCAGCAGCCAAGTCACAGGGTGGATGACTAATGAAAAACTGTTTTTT. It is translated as CASSQVTGWMTNEKLFF.

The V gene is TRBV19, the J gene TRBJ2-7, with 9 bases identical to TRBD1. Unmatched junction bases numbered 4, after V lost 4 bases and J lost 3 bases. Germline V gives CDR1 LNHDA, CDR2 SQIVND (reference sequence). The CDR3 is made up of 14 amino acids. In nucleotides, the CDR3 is TGTGCCAGTAGTAATCCGGGACAGGGCTACGAGCAGTACTTC. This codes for CASSNPGQGYEQYF. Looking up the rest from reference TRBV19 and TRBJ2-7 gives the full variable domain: DGGITQSPKYLFRKEGQNVTLSCEQNLNHDAMYWYRQDPGQGLRLIYYSQIVNDFQKGDIAEGYSVSREKKESFPLTVTSAQKNPTAFYLCASSNPGQGYEQYFGPGTRLTVT.

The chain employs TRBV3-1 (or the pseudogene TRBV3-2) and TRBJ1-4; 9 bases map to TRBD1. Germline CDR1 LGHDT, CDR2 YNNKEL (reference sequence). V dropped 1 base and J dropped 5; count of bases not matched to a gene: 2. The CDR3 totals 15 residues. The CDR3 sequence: CASSQGGTGNEKLFF. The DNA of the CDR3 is TGTGCCAGCAGCCAAGGCGGGACAGGGAATGAAAAACTGTTTTTT.